Following are 28 T cell receptor beta chains from one sample sequenced in a study of T cell changes during pregnancy in multiple sclerosis. Method: immunoSEQ multiplex PCR; TCRdb's copy keeps in-frame clones and lacks some. The sample yields some 30,000 clones, approximately 90% seen once. The material was CD8+ T cells from peripheral blood mononuclear cells, obtained in the second trimester of pregnancy. The receptors were sampled from a female donor with multiple sclerosis, enrolled in a pregnancy study.

This clone is labeled medium-sized. V gene TRBV6-4 combines with J gene TRBJ2-1, with TRBD2 identical over 13 bases. The CDR3 spans 15 residues. V was pared by 6 bases and J by 5 bases, with 4 bases of the junction left unmatched. Germline CDR1 and CDR2: MRHNA and SNTAGT. CDR3 region: CASSAGTSGDNEQFF. CDR3 DNA sequence: TGTGCCAGCAGCGCCGGGACTAGCGGGGACAATGAGCAGTTCTTC.

This chain uses TRBV6-1 with TRBJ1-4, with D uncertain. The CDR3 sequence is 13 residues long. Trimming removed 2 bases from V and 7 bases from J, with 8 bases in between. CDR1 and CDR2 (germline): MNHNS, SASEGT. The CDR3 DNA is TGTGCCAGCAGTGAAACTGAAATTGAAAAACTGTTTTTT. This gives the protein CASSETEIEKLFF.

The rearrangement links TRBV7-9 to TRBJ2-7, with D hard to call. Trimming took 2 bases from V and 3 from J, leaving 17 bases between them. Germline loops: CDR1 SEHNR, CDR2 FQNEAQ (reference sequence). There are 16 residues in the CDR3. CDR3 sequence (DNA): TGTGCCAGCAGCTTACTAGACTCTCGGCCGGGCTACGAGCAGTACTTC. It codes for CASSLLDSRPGYEQYF.

The rearrangement links TRBV19 to TRBJ1-1; no clear D. The germline gives CDR1 LNHDA, CDR2 SQIVND (reference sequence). The CDR3 is 14 residues long. Between the trimmed V and J ends, which lost 3 bases and 5 bases, there was a span of 13 bases. DNA for the CDR3: TGTGCCAGTAGTATGAATCCGGGTCAAACTGAAGCTTTCTTT. This encodes CASSMNPGQTEAFF.

The V call is TRBV6-5, the J call TRBJ2-7; 9 bases match TRBD1. Looked up from germline, CDR1 is MNHEY and CDR2 is SVGAGI. This CDR3 has 14 amino acids. Trimming took 2 bases from V and 3 from J; bases not matched to a gene: 2. The CDR3 DNA sequence: TGTGCCAGCAGTTACGGGACAGGGTTCTACGAGCAGTACTTC. Translating it yields CASSYGTGFYEQYF.

This clone was seen a single time. The chain combines TRBV7-2 with TRBJ2-3; 14 bases match TRBD2. CDR1 is SGHTA, CDR2 FQGNSA, per germline. CDR3 size: 15 residues. V trimming: 4 bases; J trimming: 4 bases; junction bases outside the gene matches: 1. DNA of the CDR3: TGTGCCAGCAGCTCGGGACTAGCGGGAGCAGATACGCAGTATTTT. Encoded protein: CASSSGLAGADTQYF.

This clone showed up just once. The chain uses TRBV6-6 and TRBJ2-7; 8 bases align to TRBD1. This CDR3 is built from 12 residues. Trimming removed 4 bases from V and 10 bases from J; junction bases left unmatched: 6. Germline CDR1 reads MNHNY; CDR2 reads SVGAGI (reference sequence). The CDR3 bases are TGTGCCAGCAGTTTTAAAGGACAGGGTCAGTACTTC. Protein: CASSFKGQGQYF.

The chain has TRBV11-2 and TRBJ2-7; D gene unclear. The CDR3 runs 15 residues. Trimming cost V 4 bases and J 6 bases, with 19 bases left between them. CDR1 and CDR2 (germline): SGHAT, FQNNGV. The CDR3 sequence is CASSSTSMSIIEQYF. The CDR3 DNA follows: TGTGCCAGCAGCTCAACCTCCATGAGTATTATCGAGCAGTACTTC. The whole variable domain, remainder taken from reference TRBV11-2 and TRBJ2-7, is EAGVAQSPRYKIIEKRQSVAFWCNPISGHATLYWYQQILGQGPKLLIQFQNNGVVDDSQLPKDRFSAERLKGVDSTLKIQPAKLEDSAVYLCASSSTSMSIIEQYFGPGTRLTVT.

DNA for the CDR3: TGTGCCATCACCTGGGACAGGGGCTACGAGCAGTACTTC. Residues: CAITWDRGYEQYF. The J gene is TRBJ2-7, the V gene TRBV10-3, with 10 bases lining up with TRBD1. Germline V gives CDR1 ENHRY, CDR2 SYGVKD. The V segment lost 7 bases and the J segment 3 bases; nucleotides outside the gene matches: 3. The CDR3 length is 13 residues.

The chain combines TRBV19 with TRBJ1-5; D is perhaps TRBD1 (5 bases). The CDR3 spans 16 residues. CDR1 LNHDA and CDR2 SQIVND come from the germline V gene (reference sequence). V shed 5 bases and J shed 0 bases, with 14 bases lying between them. CDR3 DNA: TGTGCCAGTAGTGCCCGGGGGGACTATAGCAATCAGCCCCAGCATTTT. This gives the protein CASSARGDYSNQPQHF.

This clone was counted a single time. The chain is built from TRBV27 and TRBJ1-2; D gene unclear. V lost 5 bases, J lost 4 bases, and 11 bases lay in between. CDR3 size: 13 residues. Germline lookup yields CDR1 MNHEY and CDR2 SMNVEV (reference sequence). The CDR3: CASSASGGYGYTF. The CDR3 coding sequence is TGTGCCAGCAGTGCCTCGGGAGGCTATGGCTACACCTTC.

This chain uses TRBV11-2 with TRBJ2-7; 10 nucleotides align to TRBD2. V dropped 5 bases and J dropped 2; count of bases not matched to a gene: 6. This CDR3 comprises 15 residues. Germline V CDR1 and CDR2: SGHAT, FQNNGV. The CDR3 bases are TGTGCCAGCAGCCTCCATGGGACTAGCGCCTACGAGCAGTACTTC. This gives the protein CASSLHGTSAYEQYF.

The chain has TRBV4-1 and TRBJ2-7; 7 nucleotides align to TRBD1. Germline trimming cut 6 bases from V and 4 bases from J; bases unmatched to any gene: 9. The CDR3 is 14 amino acids. Germline CDR1 reads MGHRA; CDR2 reads YSYEKL. The CDR3: CASRQYRGFYEQYF. The CDR3 bases are TGCGCCAGCAGACAATACAGGGGATTTTACGAGCAGTACTTC.

The count of this clone is one. The V call is TRBV5-1, the J call TRBJ1-5; D is unresolved. Trimming stripped 2 bases from V and 0 bases from J, with 9 bases between. Germline values: CDR1 SGHRS, CDR2 YFSETQ. This CDR3 spans 15 amino acids. The CDR3: CASSLGVYSNQPQHF. The CDR3 nucleotides are TGCGCCAGCAGCTTAGGAGTATATAGCAATCAGCCCCAGCATTTT.

In its sample, this clone ranks as medium-sized. V gene TRBV13 combines with J gene TRBJ2-1; D not resolved. This CDR3 comprises 13 residues. V was cut by 4 bases and J by 5 bases, with 9 bases left in between. Germline V gene data show CDR1 as PRHDT and CDR2 as FYEKMQ (reference sequence). In DNA form, the CDR3 reads TGTGCCAGCAGCTCGCAACTTGACAATGAGCAGTTCTTC. Protein: CASSSQLDNEQFF.

J is TRBJ2-3 and V is TRBV27; TRBD2 matches 7 bases. The V gene end was trimmed by 1 base and the J gene end by 4 bases; junction bases not matched to a gene: 8. Germline V gene sequence: CDR1 MNHEY, CDR2 SMNVEV (reference sequence). The CDR3 totals 16 residues. The CDR3 nucleotides are TGTGCCAGCAGTTTATTGCGCGGGAGAGGGGCAGATACGCAGTATTTT. This encodes CASSLLRGRGADTQYF.

The J gene is TRBJ2-3, the V gene TRBV11-2, with 9 bases lining up with TRBD2. Germline CDR1 SGHAT, CDR2 FQNNGV. V lost 3 bases, J lost 1 base, and 2 bases stayed unmatched. The length of the CDR3 is 15 residues. In nucleotides, the CDR3 is TGTGCCAGCAGCTTCATAGCGGGGGGCACAGATACGCAGTATTTT. Protein product: CASSFIAGGTDTQYF.

This sequence joins TRBV7-2 and TRBJ1-1; TRBD1 matches at 7 bases. V shed 4 bases, J shed 7 bases, and the junction held 6 bases outside the gene matches. Germline-derived CDR1 and CDR2 are SGHTA and FQGNSA. The CDR3 extends over 13 amino acids. This CDR3 reads CASSSFRDSEAFF. In DNA form, the CDR3 reads TGTGCCAGCAGCTCCTTCCGGGACAGTGAAGCTTTCTTT.

The CDR3 here is CASSETPTGAYNEQFF. DNA of the CDR3: TGTGCCAGCAGTGAGACACCGACAGGGGCCTACAATGAGCAGTTCTTC. This sequence joins TRBV6-4 and TRBJ2-1, with TRBD1 matching 8 bases. The V gene's germline CDR1 is MRHNA and CDR2 SNTAGT. After removal of 3 bases from V and 2 bases from J, the junction contained 6 bases not matched to a gene. The CDR3 totals 16 residues.

The CDR3 loop reads CASSLGTSGGHEQFF. The CDR3, as DNA: TGTGCCAGCAGCTTAGGGACTAGCGGGGGCCATGAGCAGTTCTTC. The gene calls are TRBV11-1 and TRBJ2-1, with 13 bases aligning to TRBD2. The germline V gene encodes CDR1 SGHAT and CDR2 FQDESV (reference sequence). CDR3 length: 15 residues. After removal of 1 base from V and 8 bases from J, the junction contained 2 bases not matched to a gene.

The V gene is TRBV28, the J gene TRBJ2-3; a possible D gene is TRBD2 (5 bases). The CDR3 is made up of 15 amino acids. Trimming shortened V by 5 bases and J by 0 bases, and 12 bases separated the two germline ends. The germline gives CDR1 MDHEN, CDR2 SYDVKM. This CDR3 reads CASSPTLASTDTQYF. The CDR3 bases are TGTGCCAGCAGTCCAACCCTAGCTAGCACAGATACGCAGTATTTT.

V gene TRBV10-2 combines with J gene TRBJ2-7; a weak D match, TRBD1 (6 bases). CDR1 is WSHSY, CDR2 SAAADI, per germline. V was shortened by 7 bases and J by 2 bases, with 21 bases between the two germline ends. This CDR3 has 16 residues. CDR3 loop: CASMDSGTYLTYEQYF. DNA of the CDR3: TGCGCCAGCATGGACAGTGGTACCTACTTAACCTACGAGCAGTACTTC.

DNA of the CDR3: TGTGCCAGCTTCCCTCCGGGCCAAGAGACCCAGTACTTC. It specifies CASFPPGQETQYF. This chain joins TRBV27 and TRBJ2-5; no firm D call. The ends were cut back, 8 bases at V and 1 base at J, with 11 bases in the middle. In germline, CDR1 is MNHEY, CDR2 SMNVEV (reference sequence). The CDR3 sequence is 13 residues long.

Turning to this clone: The junction departs from germline at one end; a sequencing error may be responsible. This chain links TRBV2 with TRBJ2-7; no clear D gene. The germline V gene has CDR1 SNHLY and CDR2 FYNNEI. This CDR3 spans 14 amino acids. The CDR3 DNA reads TGTGCCAGCAGCGAAGACGACAACAATTACGAGCAGTACTTC. Amino acids: CASSEDDNNYEQYF.

The chain joins TRBV27 to TRBJ2-1; 9 nucleotides align to TRBD2. V shed 7 bases, J shed 7 bases, and the junction held 5 bases outside the gene matches. CDR3 length: 13 amino acids. Germline assignment: CDR1 MNHEY and CDR2 SMNVEV (reference sequence). The CDR3 spells CASTQGLANEQFF. The CDR3 bases are TGTGCCAGCACCCAAGGACTAGCGAATGAGCAGTTCTTC.

The genes are TRBV5-5 and TRBJ2-1; a weak D match, TRBD2 (6 bases). Trimming left V 0 bases short and J 0 bases short, with 7 bases between. The CDR3 is 15 residues long. CDR1 is SGHKS, CDR2 YYEKEE, per germline (reference sequence). In DNA form, the CDR3 reads TGTGCCAGCAGCTTGGACGGGAGCTCCTACAATGAGCAGTTCTTC. Amino acid sequence: CASSLDGSSYNEQFF.

V and J are TRBV5-6 and TRBJ1-2; D gene uncertain. Per the germline V gene, CDR1 is SGHDT and CDR2 is YYEEEE. This CDR3 spans 16 amino acids. Trimming stripped 4 bases from V and 7 bases from J, with 23 bases between. The CDR3 DNA reads TGTGCCAGCAGCCCTGCTGGTCTTCACGCGAGCCTTGGCTACACCTTC. Amino acids: CASSPAGLHASLGYTF.

The chain couples TRBV7-3 to TRBJ2-7, with 10 bases fitting TRBD2. The germline V gene has CDR1 SGHTA and CDR2 FQGTGA. V gave up 5 bases and J gave up 7 bases; unmatched junction bases: 11. The CDR3 has 15 residues. The CDR3 bases are TGTGCCAGCAGCATAGCGGGAGGCCCGACAGGGGAGCAGTACTTC. It specifies CASSIAGGPTGEQYF.